This T cell receptor (delta chain) was sequenced in a study of γδ T cells in repeated Plasmodium falciparum infection. The CDR3 consists of 15 residues. CDR1 is GEAIGNYY, CDR2 EKD, per germline. This clone was counted a few times. A far larger clone is just one base off, so this is likely a read error. This sample includes further DNA sequences coding for the same CDR3. TCRdb reanalyzed the multiplex PCR reads using CATT. The sample has roughly 90,000 delta-chain clones, 0.75% to 1% seen once. Vgamma9/Vdelta2+ and Vdelta2-negative gammadelta T cells were flow-sorted from PBMC for bulk sequencing. The sequence was collected from a pool of human donors (malaria-infected and uninfected, not separated). The V gene corresponds to TRDV2; no J gene was called; TRDD3 reflects the table's D call only, with no check against the DNA. What was sequenced was gamma-delta T cells from blood. The CDR3 loop reads CACDLLGENTDKLIF. DNA for the CDR3: TGTGCCTGTGACCTTCTGGGGGAAAACACCGATAAGCTCATCTTT.